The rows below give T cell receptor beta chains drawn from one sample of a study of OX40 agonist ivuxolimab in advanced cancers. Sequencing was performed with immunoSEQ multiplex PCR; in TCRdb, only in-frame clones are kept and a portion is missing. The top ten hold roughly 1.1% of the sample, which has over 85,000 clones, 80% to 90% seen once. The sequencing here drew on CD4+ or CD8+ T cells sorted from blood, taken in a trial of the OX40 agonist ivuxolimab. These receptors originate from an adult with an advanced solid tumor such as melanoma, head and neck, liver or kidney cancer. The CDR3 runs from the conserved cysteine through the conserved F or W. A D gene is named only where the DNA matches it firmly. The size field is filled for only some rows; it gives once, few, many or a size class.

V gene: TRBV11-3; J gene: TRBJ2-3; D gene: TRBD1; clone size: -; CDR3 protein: CASSLGWDRLQYF; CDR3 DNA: TGTGCCAGCAGCTTAGGGTGGGACAGGCTGCAGTATTTT
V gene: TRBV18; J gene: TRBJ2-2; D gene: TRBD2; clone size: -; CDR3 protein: CASSLSGGSGDTGELFF; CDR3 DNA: TGTGCCAGCTCACTATCCGGTGGTAGCGGGGACACCGGGGAGCTGTTTTTT
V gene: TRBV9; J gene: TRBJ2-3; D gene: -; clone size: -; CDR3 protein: CASSVGGGGAGDTQYF; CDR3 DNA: TGTGCCAGCAGCGTAGGTGGAGGGGGGGCTGGAGATACGCAGTATTTT
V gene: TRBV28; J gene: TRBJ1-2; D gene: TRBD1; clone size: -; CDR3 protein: CASRGGGTGYGYTF; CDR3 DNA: TGTGCCAGCAGAGGGGGGGGGACAGGGTATGGCTACACCTTC
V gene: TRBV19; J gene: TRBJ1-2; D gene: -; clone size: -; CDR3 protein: CASRSRGTVYGYTF; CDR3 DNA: TGTGCCAGTAGATCGAGAGGGACCGTCTATGGCTACACCTTC
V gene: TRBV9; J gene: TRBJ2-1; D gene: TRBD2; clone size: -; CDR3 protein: CASSVRAGASAYNEQFF; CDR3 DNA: TGTGCCAGCAGCGTAAGAGCGGGGGCCTCAGCCTACAATGAGCAGTTCTTC
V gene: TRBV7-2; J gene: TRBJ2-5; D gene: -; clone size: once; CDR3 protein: CAGSRGAGLTETQYF; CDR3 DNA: TGTGCCGGTTCGCGAGGGGCGGGGTTGACGGAGACCCAGTACTTC
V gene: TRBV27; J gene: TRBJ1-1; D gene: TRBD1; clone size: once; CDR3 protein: CASSLLGQPSGAFF; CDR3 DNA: TGTGCCAGCAGTTTATTGGGACAGCCTTCGGGAGCTTTCTTT
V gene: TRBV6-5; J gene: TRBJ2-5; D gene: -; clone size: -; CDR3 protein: CASSWGTGKETQYF; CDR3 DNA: TGTGCCAGCAGTTGGGGGACTGGTAAAGAGACCCAGTACTTC
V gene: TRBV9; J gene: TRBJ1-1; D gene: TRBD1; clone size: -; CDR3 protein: CAGGQGPNTEAFF; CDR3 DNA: TGTGCCGGCGGACAGGGGCCGAACACTGAAGCTTTCTTT
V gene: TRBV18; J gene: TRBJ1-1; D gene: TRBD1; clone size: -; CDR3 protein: CASSPTGGDTEAFF; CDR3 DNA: TGTGCCAGCTCACCAACAGGGGGTGATACTGAAGCTTTCTTT
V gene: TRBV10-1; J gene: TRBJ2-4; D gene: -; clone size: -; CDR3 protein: CASSPVAKNIQYF; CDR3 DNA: TGCGCCAGCAGTCCAGTAGCCAAAAACATTCAGTACTTC
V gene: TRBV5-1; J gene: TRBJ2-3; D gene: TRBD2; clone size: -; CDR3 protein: CASSLAAGGRTDTQYF; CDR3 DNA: TGCGCCAGCAGCTTGGCGGCGGGGGGCCGCACAGATACGCAGTATTTT
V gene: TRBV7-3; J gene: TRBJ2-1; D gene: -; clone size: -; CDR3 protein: CASSQDDNEQFF; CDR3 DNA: TGTGCCAGCAGCCAGGATGACAATGAGCAGTTCTTC
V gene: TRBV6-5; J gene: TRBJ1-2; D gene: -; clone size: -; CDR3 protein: CASSEDVRDGGYTF; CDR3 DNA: TGTGCCAGCAGTGAAGACGTCCGGGACGGGGGCTACACCTTC
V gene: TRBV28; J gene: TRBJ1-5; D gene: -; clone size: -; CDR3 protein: CASSLVGRKNQPQHF; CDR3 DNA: TGTGCCAGCAGTTTAGTGGGACGGAAAAATCAGCCCCAGCATTTT
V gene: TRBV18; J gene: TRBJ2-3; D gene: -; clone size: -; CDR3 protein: CASSPRNTYFGTDTQYF; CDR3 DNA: TGTGCCAGCTCACCTAGAAACACCTACTTTGGCACAGATACGCAGTATTTT
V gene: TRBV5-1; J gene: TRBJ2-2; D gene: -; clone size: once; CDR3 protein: CASSPTSGELFF; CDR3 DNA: TGCGCCAGCAGCCCAACTAGCGGGGAGCTGTTTTTT
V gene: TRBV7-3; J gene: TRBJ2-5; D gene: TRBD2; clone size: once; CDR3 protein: CASSPGGGRETQYF; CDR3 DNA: TGTGCCAGCAGCCCCGGGGGGGGCCGGGAGACCCAGTACTTC
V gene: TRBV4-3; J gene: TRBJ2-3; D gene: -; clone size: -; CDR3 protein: CASSQDEGGRTDTQYF; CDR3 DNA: TGCGCCAGCAGCCAAGATGAGGGGGGGAGAACAGATACGCAGTATTTT
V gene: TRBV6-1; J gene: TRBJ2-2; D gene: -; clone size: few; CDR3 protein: CASRFEENTGELFF; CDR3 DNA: TGTGCCAGCAGATTCGAGGAGAACACCGGGGAGCTGTTTTTT
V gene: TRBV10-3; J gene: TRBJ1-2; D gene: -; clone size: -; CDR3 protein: CAIRPGTENYGYTF; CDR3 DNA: TGTGCCATCAGACCGGGCACAGAGAACTATGGCTACACCTTC
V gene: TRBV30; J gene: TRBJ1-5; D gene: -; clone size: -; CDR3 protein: CAWDDRNQPQHF; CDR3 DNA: TGTGCCTGGGATGACAGGAATCAGCCCCAGCATTTT
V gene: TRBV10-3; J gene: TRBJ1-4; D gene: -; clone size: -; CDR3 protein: CAISEEGSNEKLFF; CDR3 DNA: TGTGCCATCAGTGAAGAAGGGAGTAATGAAAAACTGTTTTTT
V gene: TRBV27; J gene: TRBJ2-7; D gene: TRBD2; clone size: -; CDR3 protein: CASSTSGGTYEQYF; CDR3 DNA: TGTGCCAGCAGTACTAGCGGGGGGACCTACGAGCAGTACTTC
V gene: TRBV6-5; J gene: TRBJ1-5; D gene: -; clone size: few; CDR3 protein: CASSYSSSLTSQHF; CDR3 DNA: TGTGCCAGCAGTTACTCGTCCAGCTTAACGTCCCAGCATTTT
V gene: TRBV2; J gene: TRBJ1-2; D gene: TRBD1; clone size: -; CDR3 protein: CASSDFHPSEFGWRGRDYGYTF; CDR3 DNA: TGTGCCAGCAGTGATTTTCACCCAAGCGAATTCGGTTGGAGGGGGCGCGACTATGGCTACACCTTC
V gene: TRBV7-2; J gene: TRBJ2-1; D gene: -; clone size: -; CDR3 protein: CASSLGPATYNEQFF; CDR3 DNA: TGTGCCAGCAGCTTGGGGCCGGCCACCTACAATGAGCAGTTCTTC